Described below is a single T cell receptor (beta chain) sequence and its context. The CDR3 covers 16 residues. V gave up 6 bases and J gave up 1 base; unmatched junction bases: 5. Germline V CDR1 and CDR2: WNHNN, SYGVQD (reference sequence). The input for sorted-subset replicate PCRs was 200 ng DNA, 25,000 to 35,000 T cell genomes. The table came from immunoSEQ multiplex PCR; TCRdb's copy has only in-frame clones and leaves some out. This sample has about 1.1 million clones, with about 80% found just once. The source of the sample is a study of shared clonotypes between healthy human individuals. Naive CD4+ cells were CD45RA-selected; the remaining cells were memory.

This receptor was obtained from a man in his late teens or twenties in good health. Some clones in this sample may be carry-over from other donors' samples. The chain has TRBV10-1 and TRBJ2-4; TRBD1 aligns across 11 bases. Sequencing input: memory CD4+ T cells from PBMCs. The subset here: CD45RA-negative fraction. This chain's CDR3 is CASRGGQGVAKNIQYF. The CDR3 nucleotides read TGCGCCAGCAGGGGGGGACAGGGGGTGGCCAAAAACATTCAGTACTTC.